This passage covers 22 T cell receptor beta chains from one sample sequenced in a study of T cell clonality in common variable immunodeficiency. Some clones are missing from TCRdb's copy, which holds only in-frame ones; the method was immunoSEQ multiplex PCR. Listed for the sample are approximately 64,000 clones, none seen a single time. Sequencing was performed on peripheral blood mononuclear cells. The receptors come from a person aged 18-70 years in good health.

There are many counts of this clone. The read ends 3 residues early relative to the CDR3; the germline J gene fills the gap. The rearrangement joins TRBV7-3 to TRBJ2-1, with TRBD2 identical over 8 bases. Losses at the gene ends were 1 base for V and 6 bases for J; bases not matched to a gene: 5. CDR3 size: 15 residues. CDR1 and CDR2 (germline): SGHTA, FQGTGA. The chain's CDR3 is CASSLNAGGLNEQFF. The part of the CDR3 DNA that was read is TGTGCCAGCAGCTTAAATGCGGGGGGCCTCAATGAG.

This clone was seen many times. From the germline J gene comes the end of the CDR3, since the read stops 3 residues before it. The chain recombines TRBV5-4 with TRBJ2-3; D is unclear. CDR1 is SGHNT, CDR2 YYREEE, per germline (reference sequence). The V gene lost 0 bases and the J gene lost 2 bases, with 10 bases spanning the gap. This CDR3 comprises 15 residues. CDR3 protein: CASSLAKRVTDTQYF. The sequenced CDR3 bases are TGTGCCAGCAGCTTGGCCAAAAGGGTCACAGATACG.

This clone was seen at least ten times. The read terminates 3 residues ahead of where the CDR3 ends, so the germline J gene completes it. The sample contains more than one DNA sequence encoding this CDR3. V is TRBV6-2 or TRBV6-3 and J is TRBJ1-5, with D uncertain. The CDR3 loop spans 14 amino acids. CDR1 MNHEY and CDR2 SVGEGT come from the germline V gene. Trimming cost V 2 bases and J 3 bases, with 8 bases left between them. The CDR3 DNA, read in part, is TGTGCCAGCAGTTACGACTCACTCAATCAGCCC. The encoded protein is CASSYDSLNQP. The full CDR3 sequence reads CASSYDSLNQPQHF.

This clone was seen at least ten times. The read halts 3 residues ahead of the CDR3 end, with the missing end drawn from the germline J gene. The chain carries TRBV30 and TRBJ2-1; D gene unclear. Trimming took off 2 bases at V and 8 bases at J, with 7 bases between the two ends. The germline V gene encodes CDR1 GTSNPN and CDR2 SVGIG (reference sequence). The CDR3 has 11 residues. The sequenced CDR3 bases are TGTGCCTGGAGTCTACGGGATGAG. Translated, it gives CAWSLRDE. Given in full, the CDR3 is CAWSLRDEQFF.

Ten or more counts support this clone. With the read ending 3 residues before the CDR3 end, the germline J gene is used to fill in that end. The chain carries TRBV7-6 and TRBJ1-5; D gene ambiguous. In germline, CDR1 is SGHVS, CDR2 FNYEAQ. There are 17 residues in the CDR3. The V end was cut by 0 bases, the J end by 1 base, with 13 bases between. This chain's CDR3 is CASSLASGTASNQPQHF. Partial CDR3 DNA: TGTGCCAGCAGCTTAGCGTCAGGAACGGCGAGCAATCAGCCC.

The chain's CDR3 is CASSRFPGQGADTQYF. The part of the CDR3 DNA that was read is TGCGCCAGCAGCCGATTCCCGGGACAGGGGGCAGATACG. The V and J genes are TRBV5-1 and TRBJ2-3; 11 bases align to TRBD1. The read is 3 residues too short to cover the CDR3 end, so that end is filled in from the germline J gene. CDR3 size: 16 residues. Germline V gives CDR1 SGHRS, CDR2 YFSETQ. With V trimmed by 4 bases and J by 4 bases, 8 bases remained unmatched.

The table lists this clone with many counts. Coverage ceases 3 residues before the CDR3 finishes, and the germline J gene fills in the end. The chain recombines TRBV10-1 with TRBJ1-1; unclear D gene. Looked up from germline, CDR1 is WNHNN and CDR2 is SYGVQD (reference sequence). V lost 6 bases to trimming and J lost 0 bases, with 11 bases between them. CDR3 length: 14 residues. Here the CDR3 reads CASREDGLNTEAFF. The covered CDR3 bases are TGCGCCAGCAGAGAGGACGGGTTGAACACTGAA.

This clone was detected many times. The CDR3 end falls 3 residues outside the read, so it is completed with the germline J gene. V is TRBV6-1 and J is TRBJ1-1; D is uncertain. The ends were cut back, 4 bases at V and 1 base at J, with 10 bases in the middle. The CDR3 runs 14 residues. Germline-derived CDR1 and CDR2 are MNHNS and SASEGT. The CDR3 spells CASSAVTSNTEAFF. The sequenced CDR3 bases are TGTGCCAGCAGTGCGGTCACCTCGAACACTGAA.

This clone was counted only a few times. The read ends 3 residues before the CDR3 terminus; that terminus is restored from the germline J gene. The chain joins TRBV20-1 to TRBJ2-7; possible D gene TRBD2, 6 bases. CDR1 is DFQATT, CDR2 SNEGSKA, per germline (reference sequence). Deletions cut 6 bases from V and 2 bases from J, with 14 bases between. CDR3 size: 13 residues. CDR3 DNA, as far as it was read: TGCAGTGCAAGGACGGGCGGGGCCTACGAG. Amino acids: CSARTGGAYE. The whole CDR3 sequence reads CSARTGGAYEQYF.

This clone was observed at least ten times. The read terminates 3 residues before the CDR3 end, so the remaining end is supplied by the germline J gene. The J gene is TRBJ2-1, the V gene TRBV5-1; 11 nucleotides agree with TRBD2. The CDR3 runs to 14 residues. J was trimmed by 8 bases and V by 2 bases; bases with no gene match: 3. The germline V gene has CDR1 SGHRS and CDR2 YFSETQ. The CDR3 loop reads CASSFSGGADEQFF. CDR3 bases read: TGCGCCAGCAGCTTTAGCGGGGGGGCAGATGAG. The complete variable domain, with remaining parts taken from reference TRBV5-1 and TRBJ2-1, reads KAGVTQTPRYLIKTRGQQVTLSCSPISGHRSVSWYQQTPGQGLQFLFEYFSETQRNKGNFPGRFSGRQFSNSRSEMNVSTLELGDSALYLCASSFSGGADEQFFGPGTRLTVL.

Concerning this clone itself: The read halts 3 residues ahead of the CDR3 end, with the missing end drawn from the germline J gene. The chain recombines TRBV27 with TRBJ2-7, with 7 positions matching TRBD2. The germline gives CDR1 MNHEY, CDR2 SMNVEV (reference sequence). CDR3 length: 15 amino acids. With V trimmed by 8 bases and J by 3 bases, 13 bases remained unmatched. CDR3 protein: CASAGGRTGIYEQYF. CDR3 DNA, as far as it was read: TGTGCCAGCGCCGGGGGGAGGACGGGAATCTACGAG.

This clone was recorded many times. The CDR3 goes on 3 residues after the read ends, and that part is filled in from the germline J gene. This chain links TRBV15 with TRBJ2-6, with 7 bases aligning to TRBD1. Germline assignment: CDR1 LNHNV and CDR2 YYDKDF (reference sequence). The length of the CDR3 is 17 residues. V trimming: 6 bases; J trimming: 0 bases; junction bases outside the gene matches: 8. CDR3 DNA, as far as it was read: TGTGCCACCAGTCCCTGGACAGGAAGCTCTGGGGCCAACGTC. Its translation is CATSPWTGSSGANV. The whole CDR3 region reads CATSPWTGSSGANVLTF.

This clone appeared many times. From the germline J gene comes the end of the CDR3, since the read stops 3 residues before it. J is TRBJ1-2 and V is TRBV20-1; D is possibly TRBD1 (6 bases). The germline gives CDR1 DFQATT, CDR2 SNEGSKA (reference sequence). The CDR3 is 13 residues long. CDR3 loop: CSARKSGDNGYTF. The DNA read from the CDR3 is TGCAGTGCTAGAAAATCCGGGGACAACGGC.

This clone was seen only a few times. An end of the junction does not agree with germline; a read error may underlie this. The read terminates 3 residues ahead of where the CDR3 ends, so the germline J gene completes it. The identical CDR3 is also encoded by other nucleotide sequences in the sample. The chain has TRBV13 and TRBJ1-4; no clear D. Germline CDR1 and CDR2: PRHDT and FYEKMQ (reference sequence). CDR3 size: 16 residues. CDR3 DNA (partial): TGCGCCAGCAGCTTAGGCCTTGGTCGCGATAATGAAAAA. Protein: CASSLGLGRDNEK. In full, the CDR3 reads CASSLGLGRDNEKLFF.

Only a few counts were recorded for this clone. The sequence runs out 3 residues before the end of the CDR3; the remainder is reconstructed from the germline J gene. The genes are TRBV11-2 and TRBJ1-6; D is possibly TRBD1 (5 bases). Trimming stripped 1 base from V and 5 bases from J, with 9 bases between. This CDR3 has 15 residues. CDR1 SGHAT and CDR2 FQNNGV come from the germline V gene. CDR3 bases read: TGTGCCAGCAGCTTAGTAGGGGCCAATAATTCACCC. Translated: CASSLVGANNSP. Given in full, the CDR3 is CASSLVGANNSPLHF.

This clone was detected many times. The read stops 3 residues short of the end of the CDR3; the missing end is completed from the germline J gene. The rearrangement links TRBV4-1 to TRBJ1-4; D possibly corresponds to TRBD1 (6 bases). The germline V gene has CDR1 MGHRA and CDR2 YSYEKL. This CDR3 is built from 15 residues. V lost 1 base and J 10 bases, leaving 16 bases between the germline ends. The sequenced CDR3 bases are TGCGCCAGCAGCCAAGTACCAGGGGATTGGGCAAAA. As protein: CASSQVPGDWAK. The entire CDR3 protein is CASSQVPGDWAKLFF.

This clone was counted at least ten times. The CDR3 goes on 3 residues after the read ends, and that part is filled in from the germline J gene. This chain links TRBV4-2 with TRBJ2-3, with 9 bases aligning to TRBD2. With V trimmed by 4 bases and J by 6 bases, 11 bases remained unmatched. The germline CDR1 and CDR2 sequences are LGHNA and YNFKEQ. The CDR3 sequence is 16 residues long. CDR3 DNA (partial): TGTGCCAGCAGCCCCGACCCCCGCGCGGGAGGGGATACG. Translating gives CASSPDPRAGGDT. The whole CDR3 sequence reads CASSPDPRAGGDTQYF.

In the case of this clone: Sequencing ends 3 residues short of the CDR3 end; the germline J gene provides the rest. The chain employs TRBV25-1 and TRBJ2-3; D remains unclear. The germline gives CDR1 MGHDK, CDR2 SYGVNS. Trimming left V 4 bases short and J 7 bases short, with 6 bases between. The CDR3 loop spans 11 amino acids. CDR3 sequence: CASSVKNTQYF. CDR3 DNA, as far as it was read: TGTGCCAGCAGTGTAAAAAATACG.

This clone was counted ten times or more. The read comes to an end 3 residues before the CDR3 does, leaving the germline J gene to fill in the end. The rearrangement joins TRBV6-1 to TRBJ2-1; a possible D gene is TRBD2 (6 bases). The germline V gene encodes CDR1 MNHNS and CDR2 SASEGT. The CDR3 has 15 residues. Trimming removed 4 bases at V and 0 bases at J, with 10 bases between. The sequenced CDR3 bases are TGTGCCAGCAGTGGGGGACTCCACTCCTACAATGAG. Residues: CASSGGLHSYNE. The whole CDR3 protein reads CASSGGLHSYNEQFF.

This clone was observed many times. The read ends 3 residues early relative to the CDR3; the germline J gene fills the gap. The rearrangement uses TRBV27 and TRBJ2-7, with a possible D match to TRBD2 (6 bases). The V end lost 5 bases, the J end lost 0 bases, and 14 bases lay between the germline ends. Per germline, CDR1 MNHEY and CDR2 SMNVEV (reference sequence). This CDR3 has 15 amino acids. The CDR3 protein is CASSNAGSNSYEQYF. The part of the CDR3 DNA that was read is TGTGCCAGCAGTAACGCGGGATCCAACTCCTACGAG.

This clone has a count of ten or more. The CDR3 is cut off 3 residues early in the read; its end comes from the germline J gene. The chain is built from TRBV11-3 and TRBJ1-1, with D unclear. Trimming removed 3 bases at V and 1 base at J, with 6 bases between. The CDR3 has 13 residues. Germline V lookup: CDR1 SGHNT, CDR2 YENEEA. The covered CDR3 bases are TGTGCCAGCAGCTTTAGTCCGAACACTGAA. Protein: CASSFSPNTE. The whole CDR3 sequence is CASSFSPNTEAFF.

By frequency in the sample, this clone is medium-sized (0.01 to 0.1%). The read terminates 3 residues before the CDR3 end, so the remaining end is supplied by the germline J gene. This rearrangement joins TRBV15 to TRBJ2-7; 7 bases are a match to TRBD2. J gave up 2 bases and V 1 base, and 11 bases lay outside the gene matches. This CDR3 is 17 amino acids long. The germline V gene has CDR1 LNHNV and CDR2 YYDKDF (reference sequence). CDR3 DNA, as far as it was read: TGTGCCACCAGCAGAGGCGAATCGGGGGGTACTACCTACGAG. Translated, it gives CATSRGESGGTTYE. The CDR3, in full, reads CATSRGESGGTTYEQYF. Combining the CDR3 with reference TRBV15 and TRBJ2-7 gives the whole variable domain DAMVIQNPRYQVTQFGKPVTLSCSQTLNHNVMYWYQQKSSQAPKLLFHYYDKDFNNEADTPDNFQSRRPNTSFCFLDIRSPGLGDTAMYLCATSRGESGGTTYEQYFGPGTRLTVT.